The entry below gives a single TCR beta chain sequence along with its context. Germline V gene data show CDR1 as SGDLS and CDR2 as YYNGEE. This CDR3 comprises 14 residues. V dropped 0 bases and J dropped 5 bases, with 11 bases sitting between them. Assay used: immunoSEQ multiplex PCR; TCRdb lists only in-frame clones, some missing. Counted here are 250,000 to 350,000 clones, approximately 91% occurring once; the ten biggest clones make up roughly 0.96%. These data belong to a study of cytomegalovirus exposure and HLA in healthy donors. About the study: Both the 120 validation repertoires and the roughly 700 first-cohort repertoires used the same platform, as reported by a later analysis.

Specimen: PBMCs. The receptor comes from a man aged 25-40 years in good health and CMV-seronegative. The J gene is TRBJ1-1, the V gene TRBV9; weak D call: TRBD1 (5 bases). CDR3 in amino acids: CASSVDPGGTEAFF. CDR3 nucleotide sequence: TGTGCCAGCAGCGTAGATCCCGGGGGGACTGAAGCTTTCTTT. Full variable domain (remainder filled in from reference TRBV9 and TRBJ1-1): DSGVTQTPKHLITATGQRVTLRCSPRSGDLSVYWYQQSLDQGLQFLIQYYNGEERAKGNILERFSAQQFPDLHSELNLSSLELGDSALYFCASSVDPGGTEAFFGQGTRLTVV.